A single sample gave rise to the 8 T cell receptor beta chains below, sequenced in a study of OX40 agonist ivuxolimab in advanced cancers. Measured with immunoSEQ multiplex PCR; TCRdb has only the in-frame clones, and not every one. The top ten clones hold roughly 6.3% of a sample with 45,000 to 65,000 clones, around three quarters of them seen once. The specimen comprised CD4+ or CD8+ T cells sorted from blood, sampled in a trial of the OX40 agonist ivuxolimab. These receptors were taken from an adult with an advanced solid tumor such as melanoma, head and neck, liver or kidney cancer.

The chain recombines TRBV21-1 with TRBJ1-6; the table assigns TRBD1, which was not confirmed against the DNA. TRBV21-1 is labeled a pseudogene. This CDR3 spans 16 amino acids. CDR3 amino acids: CASSHIPGTVSSPLHF. As DNA, the CDR3 is TGTGCCAGCAGTCACATACCCGGGACAGTGAGTTCACCCCTCCACTTT.

The sample holds a few counts of this clone. The V gene is TRBV12-5, the J gene TRBJ2-3, with D hard to call. Germline CDR1 is LGHNT and CDR2 is FRNRAP. The CDR3 has 11 amino acids. Trimming left V 1 base short and J 4 bases short, with 0 bases between. The CDR3 sequence is CASGLADTQYF. DNA for the CDR3: TGTGCTAGTGGTTTGGCAGATACGCAGTATTTT.

This sequence joins TRBV13 and TRBJ2-1; 8 bases map to TRBD2. The germline gives CDR1 PRHDT, CDR2 FYEKMQ (reference sequence). Unmatched junction bases numbered 7, after V lost 3 bases and J lost 6 bases. This CDR3 spans 15 amino acids. The CDR3 coding sequence is TGTGCCAGCAGCTTCGAGCTCGGGGGGGCCAATGAGCAGTTCTTC. It codes for CASSFELGGANEQFF.

CDR3 in DNA: TGCGCCAGCAGTGAGTCATTGGGGAGACGAACCACAGATACGCAGTATTTT. Protein sequence: CASSESLGRRTTDTQYF. The chain joins TRBV10-2 to TRBJ2-3; D is possibly TRBD2 (5 bases). With 0 bases removed from V and 2 bases from J, the gap between germline ends came to 15 bases. Germline V gene data show CDR1 as WSHSY and CDR2 as SAAADI. This CDR3 contains 17 residues.

V and J are TRBV15 and TRBJ2-1; D remains ambiguous. Germline loops: CDR1 LNHNV, CDR2 YYDKDF (reference sequence). The CDR3 is made up of 12 amino acids. Trimming took 0 bases from V and 9 from J, leaving 6 bases between them. In DNA, the CDR3 is TGTGCCACCAGCAGAGAGGGTTTTGAGCAGTTCTTC. This sequence encodes CATSREGFEQFF. The full variable domain, rest sourced from reference TRBV15 and TRBJ2-1, is DAMVIQNPRYQVTQFGKPVTLSCSQTLNHNVMYWYQQKSSQAPKLLFHYYDKDFNNEADTPDNFQSRRPNTSFCFLDIRSPGLGDTAMYLCATSREGFEQFFGPGTRLTVL.

The gene calls are TRBV18 and TRBJ2-7, with a possible D match to TRBD1 (5 bases). V was trimmed by 4 bases and J by 1 base, leaving 14 bases between them. CDR3 length: 15 amino acids. Germline V gene lookup returns CDR1 KGHSH and CDR2 LQKENI. The CDR3 nucleotides are TGTGCCAGCTCACAAATGACACAGGAATCCTACGAGCAGTACTTC. Translating it yields CASSQMTQESYEQYF.

The chain carries TRBV7-9 and TRBJ2-5, with 12 bases that match TRBD2. Germline-derived CDR1 and CDR2 are SEHNR and FQNEAQ (reference sequence). Losses at the gene ends were 6 bases for V and 5 bases for J; bases not matched to a gene: 4. This CDR3 has 14 residues. The CDR3, as DNA: TGTGCCAGCAGTTTTGGGACTAGCGGGGAGACCCAGTACTTC. Encoded protein: CASSFGTSGETQYF. Full variable domain (remainder filled in from reference TRBV7-9 and TRBJ2-5): DTGVSQNPRHKITKRGQNVTFRCDPISEHNRLYWYRQTLGQGPEFLTYFQNEAQLEKSRLLSDRFSAERPKGSFSTLEIQRTEQGDSAMYLCASSFGTSGETQYFGPGTRLLVL.

The chain recombines TRBV29-1 with TRBJ1-5, with D tentatively TRBD1 (6 bases). V was clipped by 4 bases and J by 1 base, with 8 bases between them. Germline V gene sequence: CDR1 SQVTM, CDR2 ANQGSEA. This CDR3 region has 13 residues. DNA of the CDR3: TGCAGCGTTGGTCAGGGGAGCAATCAGCCCCAGCATTTT. Translating gives CSVGQGSNQPQHF.